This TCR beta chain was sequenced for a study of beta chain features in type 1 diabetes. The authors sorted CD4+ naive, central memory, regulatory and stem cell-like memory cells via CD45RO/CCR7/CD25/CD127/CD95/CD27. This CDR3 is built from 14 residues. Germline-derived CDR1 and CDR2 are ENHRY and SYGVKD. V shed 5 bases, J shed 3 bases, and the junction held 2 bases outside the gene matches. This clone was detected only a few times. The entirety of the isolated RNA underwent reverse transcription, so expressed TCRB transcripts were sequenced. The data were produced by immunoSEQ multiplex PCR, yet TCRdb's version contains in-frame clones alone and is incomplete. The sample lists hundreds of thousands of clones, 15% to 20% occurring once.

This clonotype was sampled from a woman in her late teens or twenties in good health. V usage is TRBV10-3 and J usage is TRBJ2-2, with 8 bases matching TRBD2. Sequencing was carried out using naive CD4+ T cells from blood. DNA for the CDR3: TGTGCCATCAGTCCAGCGGGGGACACCGGGGAGCTGTTTTTT. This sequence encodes CAISPAGDTGELFF.